Each of the 30 T cell receptor beta chains below was sequenced from the same sample in a study of cytotoxic CD8 clonotypes in ibrutinib-treated CLL. Profiled with immunoSEQ multiplex PCR; TCRdb holds only in-frame clones, not every one. The sample lists roughly 160,000 clones, more than 75% occurring once. Sequencing was performed on PBMCs, taken after 12 months of ibrutinib treatment. These receptors all stem from a human donor with chronic lymphocytic leukemia.

The chain recombines TRBV6-1 with TRBJ1-1; possible D gene TRBD1, 6 bases. The germline V gene encodes CDR1 MNHNS and CDR2 SASEGT. V was shortened by 5 bases and J by 0 bases, with 10 bases between the two germline ends. CDR3 length: 14 amino acids. DNA of the CDR3: TGTGCCAGCAGTCAGGACAGCTTGAACACTGAAGCTTTCTTT. Translation: CASSQDSLNTEAFF.

The gene calls are TRBV5-6 and TRBJ1-2; 10 bases are a match to TRBD1. With V trimmed by 3 bases and J by 8 bases, 13 bases remained unmatched. Germline CDR1 is SGHDT and CDR2 is YYEEEE. The CDR3 spans 16 residues. The CDR3 region is CASSSLTGGSGSGYTF. In nucleotides, the CDR3 is TGTGCCAGCAGCTCGCTGACAGGGGGCTCTGGAAGCGGCTACACCTTC.

This clone showed up just once. The chain is built from TRBV18 and TRBJ2-1, with D possibly being TRBD1 or TRBD2 (6 bases each). Germline V gives CDR1 KGHSH, CDR2 LQKENI. The CDR3 totals 15 residues. V lost 3 bases and J 8 bases, leaving 17 bases between the germline ends. CDR3 DNA sequence: TGTGCCAGCTCACCTAGATACGGGGGCCTGGATGAGCAGTTCTTC. Amino acid sequence: CASSPRYGGLDEQFF.

The chain employs TRBV5-1 and TRBJ2-3; TRBD2 aligns across 9 bases. Germline trimming cut 5 bases from V and 0 bases from J; bases unmatched to any gene: 4. The CDR3 has 15 amino acids. Germline CDR1 and CDR2: SGHRS and YFSETQ. CDR3 in DNA: TGCGCCAGCAGGGCGACTAGCGGCAGCACAGATACGCAGTATTTT. This codes for CASRATSGSTDTQYF.

CDR3 sequence: CASSLLNSVPGELFF. DNA of the CDR3: TGTGCCAGCAGCTTATTAAACAGCGTCCCCGGGGAGCTGTTTTTT. The gene calls are TRBV13 and TRBJ2-2; no reliable D call. The germline V gene has CDR1 PRHDT and CDR2 FYEKMQ (reference sequence). Trimming removed 2 bases at V and 6 bases at J, with 13 bases between. This CDR3 has 15 residues.

V gene TRBV5-1 combines with J gene TRBJ2-1; 7 bases match TRBD1. CDR1 is SGHRS, CDR2 YFSETQ, per germline. The CDR3 consists of 15 residues. After removal of 3 bases from V and 8 bases from J, the junction contained 11 bases not matched to a gene. The CDR3 sequence: CASSSRGRNLDEQFF. DNA for the CDR3: TGCGCCAGCAGCTCTAGGGGGCGTAATCTGGATGAGCAGTTCTTC.

The genes are TRBV28 and TRBJ1-4, with D perhaps TRBD1 (5 bases). This CDR3 spans 12 amino acids. V lost 8 bases and J 8 bases, leaving 12 bases between the germline ends. CDR1 is MDHEN, CDR2 SYDVKM, per germline. CDR3 sequence reads: CASRGDREKLFF. The CDR3 nucleotides are TGTGCCAGCCGTGGGGACCGCGAAAAACTGTTTTTT.

This clone appeared a single time. V gene TRBV19 combines with J gene TRBJ2-5; D is unresolved. Germline V gene data show CDR1 as LNHDA and CDR2 as SQIVND (reference sequence). The CDR3 loop spans 13 amino acids. The V and J ends lost 4 bases and 5 bases respectively, with 11 bases between them. Written as DNA, the CDR3 is TGTGCCAGTAGTAGCGGTCGAAGTGAGACCCAGTACTTC. Protein product: CASSSGRSETQYF.

This clone was detected once. V usage is TRBV4-2 and J usage is TRBJ2-3, with 7 nucleotides matching TRBD2. CDR1 is LGHNA, CDR2 YNFKEQ, per germline. The CDR3 runs to 20 residues. V lost 4 bases, J lost 4 bases, and 23 bases stayed unmatched. The CDR3 DNA follows: TGTGCCAGCAGCCCGACCTCTTCTAGCGGAAGCACCCGAAAACCAGATACGCAGTATTTT. This codes for CASSPTSSSGSTRKPDTQYF.

The chain couples TRBV5-1 to TRBJ2-3, with TRBD2 identical over 9 bases. J was trimmed by 4 bases and V by 2 bases; bases with no gene match: 8. The CDR3 covers 16 residues. CDR1 SGHRS and CDR2 YFSETQ come from the germline V gene. The CDR3 DNA is TGCGCCAGCAGCTTAAGGAGCGGGAGGTCTTCAGATACGCAGTATTTT. This sequence encodes CASSLRSGRSSDTQYF.

The V and J genes are TRBV9 and TRBJ1-2, with TRBD1 matching over 8 bases. V lost 4 bases, J lost 0 bases, and 23 bases stayed unmatched. CDR3 length equals 21 residues. Germline CDR1 and CDR2: SGDLS and YYNGEE. The CDR3: CASSPPQRGPGGPVTNYGYTF. CDR3 in DNA: TGTGCCAGCAGCCCCCCCCAAAGGGGCCCAGGGGGCCCTGTAACTAACTATGGCTACACCTTC. The full variable domain, completed using reference TRBV9 and TRBJ1-2, is DSGVTQTPKHLITATGQRVTLRCSPRSGDLSVYWYQQSLDQGLQFLIQYYNGEERAKGNILERFSAQQFPDLHSELNLSSLELGDSALYFCASSPPQRGPGGPVTNYGYTFGSGTRLTVV.

The rearrangement joins TRBV5-1 to TRBJ2-6; tentative D call: TRBD1 (5 bases). The length of the CDR3 is 17 residues. V was clipped by 0 bases and J by 2 bases, with 12 bases between them. Germline CDR1 reads SGHRS; CDR2 reads YFSETQ. CDR3: CASSLDWQGPGANVLTF. The CDR3 coding sequence is TGCGCCAGCAGCTTGGACTGGCAGGGTCCTGGGGCCAACGTCCTGACTTTC.

The chain is built from TRBV27 and TRBJ2-3; D gene unclear. Germline CDR1 MNHEY, CDR2 SMNVEV (reference sequence). Trimming stripped 6 bases from V and 3 bases from J, with 4 bases between. The CDR3 consists of 11 residues. This chain's CDR3 is CASRSTDTQYF. The CDR3 nucleotides read TGTGCCAGCAGATCTACAGATACGCAGTATTTT.

This chain links TRBV21-1 with TRBJ2-1. TRBV21-1 represents a pseudogene. The CDR3 runs 16 residues. The chain's CDR3 is CASTLRRTDSYNEQFF. As DNA, the CDR3 is TGTGCCAGCACCCTGAGGCGGACGGATTCCTACAATGAGCAGTTCTTC.

The chain carries TRBV23-1 and TRBJ1-4; D call uncertain. TRBV23-1 is assigned to the ORF class and has an uncertain function. The CDR3 consists of 15 residues. Between the trimmed V and J ends, which lost 3 bases and 7 bases, there was a span of 15 bases. The CDR3 loop is CASSHQLPSGEKLFF. In DNA, the CDR3 is TGCGCCAGCAGTCATCAGCTCCCGTCGGGTGAAAAACTGTTTTTT.

J is TRBJ1-4 and V is TRBV6-5; D call uncertain. CDR1 MNHEY and CDR2 SVGAGI come from the germline V gene. The V end was cut by 6 bases, the J end by 5 bases, with 10 bases between. The CDR3 spans 13 residues. DNA of the CDR3: TGTGCCAGCAGCCGGACGGTGAATGAAAAACTGTTTTTT. Translated: CASSRTVNEKLFF.

This clone has only one observation. The CDR3 sequence: CATSAPSVGGYGYTF. The CDR3 DNA sequence: TGTGCCACCAGCGCACCCTCCGTGGGGGGCTATGGCTACACCTTC. The chain couples TRBV15 to TRBJ1-2; possible D gene TRBD1, 5 bases. Trimming shortened V by 5 bases and J by 4 bases, and 17 bases separated the two germline ends. The CDR3 extends over 15 amino acids. Germline assignment: CDR1 LNHNV and CDR2 YYDKDF (reference sequence).

This rearrangement joins TRBV2 to TRBJ1-2, with D hard to call. The CDR3 has 13 amino acids. V was shortened by 6 bases and J by 4 bases, with 12 bases between the two germline ends. Germline V CDR1 and CDR2: SNHLY, FYNNEI. CDR3 loop: CASRLRDFYGYTF. CDR3 coding DNA: TGTGCCAGCAGATTGCGAGATTTCTATGGCTACACCTTC.

The chain joins TRBV28 to TRBJ1-4, with 7 bases lining up with TRBD1. Looked up from germline, CDR1 is MDHEN and CDR2 is SYDVKM. Trimming cost V 2 bases and J 9 bases; bases outside gene matches: 9. The CDR3 is 15 residues long. As DNA, the CDR3 is TGTGCCAGCAGTTTAAGGACCGCAGGGGGGCAAAAACTGTTTTTT. Amino acid sequence: CASSLRTAGGQKLFF.

This clone has a handful of counts. The genes are TRBV5-1 and TRBJ2-7, with 11 bases fitting TRBD1. CDR1 is SGHRS and CDR2 is YFSETQ in the germline V gene. The CDR3 extends over 15 amino acids. The V segment lost 3 bases and the J segment 2 bases; nucleotides outside the gene matches: 4. CDR3 coding DNA: TGCGCCAGCAGCTGGACAGGGGGCGGAACCTACGAGCAGTACTTC. It encodes CASSWTGGGTYEQYF.

The V gene is TRBV4-1, the J gene TRBJ1-1; weak D call: TRBD1 (5 bases). Trimming removed 1 base at V and 7 bases at J, with 10 bases between. The CDR3 runs to 13 residues. CDR1 is MGHRA and CDR2 is YSYEKL in the germline V gene. CDR3 protein: CASSQAGTFEAFF. CDR3 coding DNA: TGCGCCAGCAGCCAAGCCGGGACTTTTGAAGCTTTCTTT.

The chain combines TRBV5-1 with TRBJ2-3, with D unclear. Germline loops: CDR1 SGHRS, CDR2 YFSETQ. This CDR3 spans 15 amino acids. Trimming shortened V by 0 bases and J by 2 bases, and 10 bases separated the two germline ends. The CDR3 here is CASSLARTTTDTQYF. The CDR3, as DNA: TGCGCCAGCAGCTTGGCCAGGACCACCACAGATACGCAGTATTTT.

There are a few counts of this clone. The V gene is TRBV7-9, the J gene TRBJ2-7; TRBD2 agrees at 10 bases. Unmatched junction bases numbered 2, after V lost 1 base and J lost 2 bases. This CDR3 is 15 amino acids long. Germline V gives CDR1 SEHNR, CDR2 FQNEAQ (reference sequence). As DNA, the CDR3 is TGTGCCAGCAGCTTAGGCAGCGGGAGGGCCTACGAGCAGTACTTC. It is translated as CASSLGSGRAYEQYF.

This rearrangement joins TRBV13 to TRBJ2-4; D is undetermined. Germline values: CDR1 PRHDT, CDR2 FYEKMQ (reference sequence). The CDR3 sequence is 15 residues long. Deletions cut 4 bases from V and 0 bases from J, with 10 bases between. CDR3 nucleotides: TGTGCCAGCAGCTCCTCACTTCTAGCCAAAAACATTCAGTACTTC. It codes for CASSSSLLAKNIQYF.

The V gene is TRBV19, the J gene TRBJ2-6; 9 positions match TRBD1. CDR1 and CDR2 from the germline V gene are LNHDA and SQIVND (reference sequence). Germline trimming cut 5 bases from V and 2 bases from J; bases unmatched to any gene: 10. The CDR3 has 18 residues. The CDR3 region is CASSANPGQGTGANVLTF. Here the CDR3 DNA reads TGTGCCAGTAGTGCCAACCCGGGACAGGGTACTGGGGCCAACGTCCTGACTTTC.

The J gene is TRBJ1-1, the V gene TRBV4-3; weak D call: TRBD1 (5 bases). Germline-derived CDR1 and CDR2 are LGHNA and YSLEER. The CDR3 totals 14 residues. Trimming took 4 bases from V and 0 from J, leaving 9 bases between them. The CDR3 reads CASSRQGLNTEAFF. The CDR3 DNA follows: TGCGCCAGCAGCCGTCAGGGACTGAACACTGAAGCTTTCTTT.

This chain joins TRBV6-5 and TRBJ1-5; 10 nucleotides match TRBD1. The CDR3 contains 15 residues. Germline-derived CDR1 and CDR2 are MNHEY and SVGAGI. The V gene end was trimmed by 7 bases and the J gene end by 5 bases; junction bases not matched to a gene: 8. The CDR3 region is CASTRDRGGDQPQHF. In DNA, the CDR3 is TGTGCCAGCACCAGGGACAGGGGAGGGGATCAGCCCCAGCATTTT.

This rearrangement joins TRBV5-1 to TRBJ1-1; D uncertain. The CDR3 is 14 residues long. Trimming cost V 3 bases and J 3 bases, with 12 bases left between them. Per the germline V gene, CDR1 is SGHRS and CDR2 is YFSETQ. The CDR3 here is CASSWSRRDTEAFF. Here the CDR3 DNA reads TGCGCCAGCAGCTGGAGCCGACGGGACACTGAAGCTTTCTTT.

The rearrangement joins TRBV18 to TRBJ1-3; no clear D. Per the germline V gene, CDR1 is KGHSH and CDR2 is LQKENI. The ends were cut back, 0 bases at V and 0 bases at J, with 9 bases in the middle. This CDR3 is built from 16 residues. In DNA, the CDR3 is TGTGCCAGCTCACCACCTATGAGGGACTCTGGAAACACCATATATTTT. Translating gives CASSPPMRDSGNTIYF.

This sequence joins TRBV6-5 and TRBJ2-7, with D perhaps assigned TRBD1 or TRBD2 (5 bases each). Germline V CDR1 and CDR2: MNHEY, SVGAGI. This CDR3 contains 11 residues. The V end was cut by 6 bases, the J end by 4 bases, with 7 bases between. The CDR3 here is CASRWGYEQYF. In DNA, the CDR3 is TGTGCCAGCAGGTGGGGGTACGAGCAGTACTTC.